What follows describes a single T cell receptor (beta chain). Its antigen is currently unknown. Germline values: CDR1 MDHEN, CDR2 SYDVKM. Trimming took 4 bases from V and 0 from J, leaving 4 bases between them. This CDR3 has 13 amino acids. The data are from a study of shared clonotypes between healthy human individuals. Turning to the study itself: Every donor yielded three CD4 naive, three CD4 memory, two CD8 naive and one CD8 memory plate. Study-level points and caveats: It was anticipated that sequencing depth would influence how many clonotypes donors shared.

Sequencing was performed with immunoSEQ multiplex PCR; in TCRdb, only in-frame clones are kept and a portion is missing. Of some 300,000 clones listed, around 67% were seen once; the top ten hold about 10%. The J gene is TRBJ1-5, the V gene TRBV28; D is uncertain. The source of this sequence is a man aged 30 to 39 in good health. The sequenced sample was memory CD4+ T cells sorted from blood. Subset noted: CD45RA-negative fraction. The CDR3 loop is CASSSISNQPQHF. CDR3 nucleotides: TGTGCCAGCAGTTCCATTAGCAATCAGCCCCAGCATTTT.